These 32 T cell receptor beta chains originate from one sample sequenced in a study of T cells in Graves' hyperthyroidism and ophthalmopathy. There were TCR beta CDR3 regions amplified from RNA transcripts. HTBI primers were employed in a first-round RT-PCR of the TCR CDR3. TCRdb independently ran MiXCR on the multiplex PCR reads; one entry per CDR3 protein. The data show 500,000 to 550,000 distinct CDR3 sequences, with under 25% seen just once and about 25% held by the top ten. Sequenced sample: blood. The source of these receptors is a man aged 18 to 30 with Graves' hyperthyroidism.

This clonotype was counted many times. The chain couples TRBV7-9 to TRBJ1-2; D is ambiguous. CDR1 and CDR2 (germline): SEHNR, FQNEAQ (reference sequence). The CDR3 is 12 residues long. V dropped 5 bases and J dropped 2 bases, with 6 bases sitting between them. CDR3 amino acids: CASSHSNYGYTF. The CDR3 DNA reads TGTGCCAGCAGCCATTCAAACTATGGCTACACCTTC.

Ten or more counts support this clonotype. J is TRBJ2-2 and V is TRBV24-1; possibly TRBD2 for D (5 bases). CDR3 size: 15 residues. Germline-derived CDR1 and CDR2 are KGHDR and SFDVKD. V was clipped by 6 bases and J by 1 base, with 11 bases between them. CDR3 amino acids: CATSYGSMNTGELFF. CDR3 bases: TGTGCCACCAGTTATGGGAGCATGAACACCGGGGAGCTGTTTTTT.

This clonotype occurred many times. V and J are TRBV20-1 and TRBJ1-5; 7 bases agree with TRBD1. Germline assignment: CDR1 DFQATT and CDR2 SNEGSKA (reference sequence). Unmatched junction bases numbered 9, after V lost 0 bases and J lost 4 bases. The length of the CDR3 is 16 residues. CDR3 in DNA: TGCAGTGCTAGAGATGGAGGCAGGGGGTTTAATCAGCCCCAGCATTTT. The encoded protein is CSARDGGRGFNQPQHF.

The chain carries TRBV5-1 and TRBJ1-5; tentative D call: TRBD1 (5 bases). The germline V and J ends were trimmed by 3 bases and 0 bases, with 10 bases remaining between them. The V gene's germline CDR1 is SGHRS and CDR2 YFSETQ. This CDR3 has 15 residues. Here the CDR3 DNA reads TGCGCCAGCAGCTACGACAGAGGTAGCAATCAGCCCCAGCATTTT. It yields the protein CASSYDRGSNQPQHF.

A few counts support this clonotype. V is TRBV28 and J is TRBJ1-1; D not resolved. The V gene lost 10 bases and the J gene lost 3 bases, with 12 bases spanning the gap. This CDR3 region has 12 residues. Germline-derived CDR1 and CDR2 are MDHEN and SYDVKM. CDR3 coding DNA: TGTGCCACCATTTTAGGGTACACTGAAGCTTTCTTT. Translation gives CATILGYTEAFF.

In this sample, this clonotype turned up many times. This chain connects TRBV28 to TRBJ1-5; 10 bases match TRBD1. The CDR3 has 14 amino acids. V trimming: 4 bases; J trimming: 5 bases; junction bases outside the gene matches: 2. Germline V gene data show CDR1 as MDHEN and CDR2 as SYDVKM. CDR3 coding DNA: TGTGCCAGCAGTTCAGGACAGGGGGATCAGCCCCAGCATTTT. It translates to CASSSGQGDQPQHF.

This clonotype was seen a few times. The chain uses TRBV20-1 and TRBJ1-5, with D hard to call. The V gene's germline CDR1 is DFQATT and CDR2 SNEGSKA (reference sequence). The germline V and J ends were trimmed by 5 bases and 4 bases, with 9 bases remaining between them. The CDR3 covers 12 residues. CDR3 DNA sequence: TGCAGTGCTCCCGGGAGTAATCAGCCCCAGCATTTT. Translation gives CSAPGSNQPQHF.

V and J are TRBV24-1 and TRBJ1-3, with 7 positions matching TRBD1. V lost 3 bases and J lost 0; bases outside the gene matches: 4. This CDR3 contains 16 residues. Germline V gene data show CDR1 as KGHDR and CDR2 as SFDVKD. The CDR3 nucleotides are TGTGCCACCAGTGATCCACAGGGGAGCTCTGGAAACACCATATATTTT. It yields the protein CATSDPQGSSGNTIYF.

This clonotype was observed many times. The gene calls are TRBV12-3 or TRBV12-4 and TRBJ2-5, with TRBD1 identical over 8 bases. The V and J ends lost 6 bases and 1 base, in that order; junction bases with no gene match: 10. The CDR3 covers 16 residues. CDR3 nucleotide sequence: TGTGCCAGCAGCCCTCCGCCGGGACAGGCCCAAGAGACCCAGTACTTC. Protein: CASSPPPGQAQETQYF.

This clonotype appeared a few times. A much larger clone is a single base away; this may be a read error. The chain links TRBV24-1 to TRBJ2-5, with D perhaps matching TRBD1 or TRBD2 (5 bases each). The CDR3 length is 13 residues. Between the trimmed V and J ends, which lost 4 bases and 5 bases, there was a span of 10 bases. The germline gives CDR1 KGHDR, CDR2 SFDVKD. The CDR3 region is CATSEGVMETQYF. DNA of the CDR3: TGTGCCACCAGTGAGGGGGTAATGGAGACCCAGTACTTC.

This clonotype was seen only once. This chain joins TRBV7-2 and TRBJ2-5; 9 positions match TRBD2. The CDR3 sequence is 14 residues long. With V trimmed by 6 bases and J by 5 bases, 7 bases remained unmatched. From germline, CDR1 is SGHTA and CDR2 FQGNSA. The CDR3 loop reads CASSFLSGGETQYF. CDR3 nucleotide sequence: TGTGCCAGCAGTTTTCTCAGCGGGGGGGAGACCCAGTACTTC.

This chain links TRBV6-5 with TRBJ1-2, with D unresolved. Germline V gives CDR1 MNHEY, CDR2 SVGAGI. CDR3 length: 14 amino acids. Trimming stripped 2 bases from V and 0 bases from J, with 7 bases between. The CDR3 sequence: CASSYGLSNYGYTF. CDR3 nucleotide sequence: TGTGCCAGCAGTTACGGACTCTCTAACTATGGCTACACCTTC.

The chain recombines TRBV18 with TRBJ2-7; TRBD1 might be the D (7 bases). This CDR3 has 13 amino acids. The germline gives CDR1 KGHSH, CDR2 LQKENI. V lost 5 bases and J lost 5, with 13 bases in between. The CDR3 nucleotides read TGTGCCAGCTCAGCGGGGACAGACAACGAGCAGTACTTC. Amino acid sequence: CASSAGTDNEQYF.

There are many counts of this clonotype. The genes are TRBV28 and TRBJ1-5; D is unresolved. The CDR3 loop spans 17 amino acids. CDR1 and CDR2 (germline): MDHEN, SYDVKM. V was cut by 6 bases and J by 0 bases, with 18 bases left in between. As DNA, the CDR3 is TGTGCCAGCAGCCCCTTAGGGCCCGGTTATAGCAATCAGCCCCAGCATTTT. Translation gives CASSPLGPGYSNQPQHF.

The rearrangement uses TRBV27 and TRBJ1-3; D is perhaps TRBD1 (6 bases). This CDR3 spans 17 amino acids. Germline V gene data show CDR1 as MNHEY and CDR2 as SMNVEV (reference sequence). Trimming cost V 4 bases and J 0 bases, with 16 bases left between them. The CDR3: CASSSPPQGPSGNTIYF. The CDR3 nucleotides read TGTGCCAGCAGTTCCCCCCCCCAGGGGCCCTCTGGAAACACCATATATTTT.

This clonotype has at least ten counts. One end of the junction does not line up with germline, which may come from a read error. The chain has TRBV27 and TRBJ2-7; 9 bases align to TRBD1. Germline V gene sequence: CDR1 MNHEY, CDR2 SMNVEV (reference sequence). This CDR3 has 19 amino acids. This chain's CDR3 is CAGSPLRGQGIIGSYEQYF. CDR3 nucleotide sequence: TGTGCCGGCAGTCCCCTACGGGGACAGGGCATAATTGGGTCCTACGAGCAGTACTTC.

This clonotype occurred many times. The chain carries TRBV27 and TRBJ1-5, with D perhaps matching TRBD1 (5 bases). The CDR3 contains 15 residues. Germline V CDR1 and CDR2: MNHEY, SMNVEV (reference sequence). V was clipped by 2 bases and J by 8 bases, with 16 bases between them. The DNA of the CDR3 is TGTGCCAGCAGTTTAGGAAAGGGGCTCAAGAAGCCCCAGCATTTT. This codes for CASSLGKGLKKPQHF.

This clonotype has a count of ten or more. The chain uses TRBV20-1 and TRBJ2-4; D is possibly TRBD1 (5 bases). The CDR3 has 14 amino acids. The germline CDR1 and CDR2 sequences are DFQATT and SNEGSKA (reference sequence). V was pared by 6 bases and J by 0 bases, with 12 bases between. CDR3 sequence (DNA): TGCAGTGCCGTCGAAGGGGAAGCCAAAAACATTCAGTACTTC. It specifies CSAVEGEAKNIQYF.

This clonotype was counted a few times. The gene calls are TRBV5-1 and TRBJ2-2, with TRBD2 as a possible D gene (5 bases). This CDR3 spans 12 amino acids. Trimming took 3 bases from V and 7 from J, leaving 7 bases between them. The germline V gene encodes CDR1 SGHRS and CDR2 YFSETQ. CDR3 coding DNA: TGCGCCAGCAGCTCGGGGAACGGGGAGCTGTTTTTT. Its translation is CASSSGNGELFF.

This clonotype was counted at least ten times. The chain employs TRBV28 and TRBJ2-5; D might be TRBD2 (5 bases). The CDR3 spans 16 residues. Trimming left V 3 bases short and J 0 bases short, with 14 bases between. Germline-derived CDR1 and CDR2 are MDHEN and SYDVKM. The CDR3 here is CASSLEAVGYQETQYF. In DNA, the CDR3 is TGTGCCAGCAGTTTGGAGGCAGTGGGGTACCAAGAGACCCAGTACTTC.

A remark on this clonotype: This clone may be a read error of a much larger clone one base away. The chain is built from TRBV5-1 and TRBJ1-5; a possible D gene is TRBD1 (5 bases). The ends were cut back, 5 bases at V and 2 bases at J, with 14 bases in the middle. Germline loops: CDR1 SGHRS, CDR2 YFSETQ. This CDR3 spans 15 amino acids. In nucleotides, the CDR3 is TGCGCCAGCAGGAGGGACCCCTGGGGCAATCAGCCCCAGCATTTT. Its translation: CASRRDPWGNQPQHF.

This clonotype was seen many times. CDR3 amino acids: CASSFYPVRDGNTEAFF. The CDR3 bases are TGTGCCAGCAGTTTTTACCCCGTCAGGGACGGGAACACTGAAGCTTTCTTT. V and J are TRBV27 and TRBJ1-1; a possible D gene is TRBD1 (5 bases). The CDR3 has 17 amino acids. Germline CDR1 reads MNHEY; CDR2 reads SMNVEV (reference sequence). Trimming removed 3 bases at V and 1 base at J, with 18 bases between.

This clonotype was counted ten times or more. The chain couples TRBV29-1 to TRBJ1-1; D is uncertain. V lost 0 bases and J lost 1, with 6 bases in between. CDR3 length: 13 amino acids. Germline CDR1 and CDR2: SQVTM and ANQGSEA. The CDR3 sequence is CSVEDWPNTEAFF. The DNA for the CDR3 is TGCAGCGTTGAAGATTGGCCGAACACTGAAGCTTTCTTT.

This clonotype was found many times. The chain joins TRBV12-3 or TRBV12-4 to TRBJ2-6, with D hard to call. The CDR3 loop spans 15 amino acids. Deletions cut 6 bases from V and 4 bases from J, with 13 bases between. DNA of the CDR3: TGTGCCAGCAGCCCCCGGAATAGGGGGGCCAACGTCCTGACTTTC. Protein sequence: CASSPRNRGANVLTF.

This clonotype was recorded many times. V usage is TRBV12-3 or TRBV12-4 and J usage is TRBJ2-5; D gene unclear. The germline V and J ends were trimmed by 7 bases and 4 bases, with 10 bases remaining between them. This CDR3 spans 12 amino acids. The CDR3 sequence is CASKGLGETQYF. CDR3 sequence (DNA): TGTGCCAGCAAAGGTCTGGGAGAGACCCAGTACTTC.

This rearrangement joins TRBV6-1 to TRBJ2-5; 10 nucleotides align to TRBD1. Germline assignment: CDR1 MNHNS and CDR2 SASEGT. This CDR3 is 15 amino acids long. Trimming cost V 6 bases and J 3 bases; bases outside gene matches: 7. DNA for the CDR3: TGTGCCAGCAGCCGACCCGGGACAGGGGAAGAGACCCAGTACTTC. Protein: CASSRPGTGEETQYF.

In its sample, this clonotype was seen many times. This sequence joins TRBV18 and TRBJ1-1, with a weak D call TRBD1 (5 bases). Germline values: CDR1 KGHSH, CDR2 LQKENI. The V end lost 3 bases, the J end lost 3 bases, and 8 bases lay between the germline ends. This CDR3 is 13 amino acids long. The CDR3 loop reads CASSPGQDTEAFF. The CDR3 DNA reads TGTGCCAGCTCACCTGGACAAGACACTGAAGCTTTCTTT. The full variable domain, in which reference TRBV18 and TRBJ1-1 provide the parts outside the CDR3, is NAGVMQNPRHLVRRRGQEARLRCSPMKGHSHVYWYRQLPEEGLKFMVYLQKENIIDESGMPKERFSAEFPKEGPSILRIQQVVRGDSAAYFCASSPGQDTEAFFGQGTRLTVV.

In its sample, this clonotype was seen many times. V is TRBV6-1 and J is TRBJ2-2; D gene uncertain. Germline-derived CDR1 and CDR2 are MNHNS and SASEGT. Trimming shortened V by 0 bases and J by 3 bases, and 5 bases separated the two germline ends. The length of the CDR3 is 14 residues. CDR3 bases: TGTGCCAGCAGTGAAGCATGGGACACCGGGGAGCTGTTTTTT. Translation: CASSEAWDTGELFF.

The chain links TRBV20-1 to TRBJ1-5; D ambiguous. CDR1 is DFQATT, CDR2 SNEGSKA, per germline (reference sequence). V dropped 1 base and J dropped 0 bases, with 10 bases sitting between them. The CDR3 length is 15 residues. The CDR3 nucleotides are TGCAGTGCTAGAGCGAAGCCCCATAGCAATCAGCCCCAGCATTTT. Its protein product is CSARAKPHSNQPQHF.

This clonotype was seen many times. The chain recombines TRBV20-1 with TRBJ1-1; D unresolved. V gave up 4 bases and J gave up 1 base, with 19 bases separating them. This CDR3 region has 16 residues. Germline CDR1 and CDR2: DFQATT and SNEGSKA (reference sequence). The CDR3 loop is CSAKGTPNRGNTEAFF. The CDR3 DNA reads as TGCAGTGCTAAGGGCACACCCAACCGAGGGAACACTGAAGCTTTCTTT.

This clonotype was detected only a few times. The chain uses TRBV12-3 or TRBV12-4 and TRBJ2-2; 7 bases are a match to TRBD2. The CDR3 sequence is 16 residues long. After removal of 6 bases from V and 1 base from J, the junction contained 8 bases not matched to a gene. The CDR3 sequence: CASSGRGDLNTGELFF. In nucleotides, the CDR3 is TGTGCCAGCAGCGGCCGGGGGGACCTGAACACCGGGGAGCTGTTTTTT.

The rearrangement joins TRBV28 to TRBJ1-6; possible D gene TRBD1, 6 bases. Germline assignment: CDR1 MDHEN and CDR2 SYDVKM. CDR3 length equals 13 residues. Trimming left V 7 bases short and J 7 bases short, with 11 bases between. The CDR3 region is CASKRGGNSPLHF. In nucleotides, the CDR3 is TGTGCCAGCAAGAGGGGGGGAAATTCACCCCTCCACTTT.